This is a list of T cell receptor beta chains from one sample in a study of T cell responses to AZD1222 COVID-19 vaccine. This table comes from immunoSEQ multiplex PCR, and its TCRdb copy is limited to in-frame clones, with some not included. The sample comprises about 120,000 clones, around 88% of which are singletons, and approximately 12% rests with the top ten. Material: peripheral blood, obtained on day 0 of MenACWY control vaccination. Receptors originate from an adult in good health. The CDR3 runs from the conserved cysteine through the conserved F or W. The order of the fields is CDR3 length, V gene, J gene, D gene, clone size, CDR3 protein, CDR3 DNA. The D gene is left open where the match is weak. A clone size is listed for some rows: how often the clone was seen (once, few, many), or a class if it is expanded.

len: 14
v_gene: TRBV2
j_gene: TRBJ2-4
d_gene: .
abundance: .
CDR3aa: CASSEQGFGSIQYF
CDR3nt: TGTGCCAGCAGTGAACAGGGGTTCGGTAGCATTCAGTACTTC

len: 15
v_gene: TRBV11-2
j_gene: TRBJ2-2
d_gene: .
abundance: .
CDR3aa: CASSYSGANTGELFF
CDR3nt: TGTGCCAGCAGCTATAGCGGCGCGAACACCGGGGAGCTGTTTTTT

len: 12
v_gene: TRBV25-1
j_gene: TRBJ1-4
d_gene: .
abundance: .
CDR3aa: CASTGAGEKLFF
CDR3nt: TGTGCCAGCACGGGGGCAGGTGAAAAACTGTTTTTT

len: 12
v_gene: TRBV5-4
j_gene: TRBJ1-2
d_gene: .
abundance: .
CDR3aa: CASSLDYTGYTF
CDR3nt: TGTGCCAGCAGCTTGGATTACACTGGCTACACCTTC

len: 18
v_gene: TRBV11-2
j_gene: TRBJ1-1
d_gene: TRBD1
abundance: .
CDR3aa: CASSFRTGRFQVNTEAFF
CDR3nt: TGTGCCAGCAGCTTCCGGACAGGGCGCTTTCAGGTGAACACTGAAGCTTTCTTT

len: 15
v_gene: TRBV9
j_gene: TRBJ1-6
d_gene: .
abundance: .
CDR3aa: CASSVEGLHNSPLHF
CDR3nt: TGTGCCAGCAGCGTAGAGGGTCTTCATAATTCACCCCTCCACTTT

len: 15
v_gene: TRBV11-3
j_gene: TRBJ2-1
d_gene: TRBD2
abundance: .
CDR3aa: CASSPGPSGSNEQFF
CDR3nt: TGTGCCAGCAGCCCCGGCCCCAGCGGGAGCAATGAGCAGTTCTTC

len: 15
v_gene: TRBV11-2
j_gene: TRBJ1-3
d_gene: .
abundance: .
CDR3aa: CASSLGDLSGNTIYF
CDR3nt: TGTGCCAGCAGCTTAGGAGACCTCTCTGGAAACACCATATATTTT

len: 16
v_gene: TRBV25-1
j_gene: TRBJ2-1
d_gene: TRBD2
abundance: .
CDR3aa: CASSGGLAGNYNEQFF
CDR3nt: TGTGCCAGCAGTGGGGGACTAGCGGGAAACTACAATGAGCAGTTCTTC

len: 14
v_gene: TRBV7-2
j_gene: TRBJ2-2
d_gene: .
abundance: once
CDR3aa: CASSFAGIGGELFF
CDR3nt: TGTGCCAGCAGCTTCGCCGGGATCGGCGGGGAGCTGTTTTTT

len: 13
v_gene: TRBV10-1
j_gene: TRBJ1-1
d_gene: TRBD1
abundance: .
CDR3aa: CASSGTGPSEAFF
CDR3nt: TGCGCCAGCAGTGGGACAGGACCAAGTGAAGCTTTCTTT

len: 14
v_gene: TRBV6-5
j_gene: TRBJ1-1
d_gene: .
abundance: few
CDR3aa: CASSYSKRNTEAFF
CDR3nt: TGTGCCAGCAGTTACTCGAAACGAAACACTGAAGCTTTCTTT

len: 12
v_gene: TRBV27
j_gene: TRBJ2-1
d_gene: TRBD2
abundance: .
CDR3aa: CASRGGPHEQFF
CDR3nt: TGTGCCAGCCGGGGGGGGCCCCATGAGCAGTTCTTC

len: 14
v_gene: TRBV9
j_gene: TRBJ2-7
d_gene: .
abundance: once
CDR3aa: CASSVGGSSYEQYF
CDR3nt: TGTGCCAGCAGCGTAGGGGGGAGCTCCTACGAGCAGTACTTC

len: 16
v_gene: TRBV7-9
j_gene: TRBJ2-1
d_gene: TRBD2
abundance: .
CDR3aa: CASSPLAGVRSGEQFF
CDR3nt: TGTGCCAGCAGCCCCCTAGCGGGAGTGAGGAGCGGTGAGCAGTTCTTC

len: 12
v_gene: TRBV6-5
j_gene: TRBJ1-1
d_gene: .
abundance: few
CDR3aa: CASSYSGKDAFF
CDR3nt: TGTGCCAGCAGTTACTCGGGGAAGGACGCTTTCTTT

len: 12
v_gene: TRBV6-1
j_gene: TRBJ2-5
d_gene: .
abundance: .
CDR3aa: CASSEWGETQYF
CDR3nt: TGTGCCAGCAGTGAATGGGGGGAGACCCAGTACTTC

len: 14
v_gene: TRBV30
j_gene: TRBJ2-7
d_gene: .
abundance: .
CDR3aa: CAWSVPPITYEQYF
CDR3nt: TGTGCCTGGAGTGTCCCCCCCATCACCTACGAGCAGTACTTC

len: 12
v_gene: TRBV2
j_gene: TRBJ1-3
d_gene: .
abundance: .
CDR3aa: CASSDIGNTIYF
CDR3nt: TGTGCCAGCAGTGACATAGGAAACACCATATATTTT

len: 14
v_gene: TRBV3-1/TRBV3-2
j_gene: TRBJ1-1
d_gene: .
abundance: .
CDR3aa: CASSRGGSDTEAFF
CDR3nt: TGTGCCAGCAGCCGGGGGGGCAGCGACACTGAAGCTTTCTTT